The 20 T cell receptor beta chains listed next were all sequenced from one sample in a study of T-cell reconstitution after alpha-beta-depleted transplantation in children. Unique molecular identifiers were incorporated when the TCRbeta library was constructed. TCRdb fed the PCR reads into MiXCR, producing one record per CDR3 protein. The data show 750,000 to 950,000 distinct CDR3 sequences, roughly 15% seen once. The specimen was PBMCs, mostly from graft donor cells, collected 360 days after TCRalphabeta/CD19-depleted stem cell transplant. The receptors were gathered from a male patient younger than 18 who had a stem cell transplant for acute lymphoblastic leukemia, so the T cells may come from the graft donor.

This clonotype was observed a handful of times. The V and J genes are TRBV5-1 and TRBJ2-1, with 8 bases fitting TRBD2. Germline values: CDR1 SGHRS, CDR2 YFSETQ. The CDR3 runs 17 residues. Trimming at V came to 1 base and at J to 3 bases, leaving 9 bases not matched to a gene. In DNA, the CDR3 is TGCGCCAGCAGCTTGCGGGATACTCGGGGGGGCTACAATGAGCAGTTCTTC. Residues: CASSLRDTRGGYNEQFF.

The chain links TRBV10-1 to TRBJ2-5, with D possibly TRBD1 on 5 matching bases. With 0 bases removed from V and 2 bases from J, the gap between germline ends came to 13 bases. Germline lookup yields CDR1 WNHNN and CDR2 SYGVQD (reference sequence). The CDR3 extends over 16 amino acids. The CDR3 here is CASSESSGAKQETQYF. The CDR3 DNA reads TGCGCCAGCAGTGAGTCGAGTGGGGCGAAACAAGAGACCCAGTACTTC.

This chain joins TRBV18 and TRBJ2-5; D gene uncertain. The germline V gene encodes CDR1 KGHSH and CDR2 LQKENI. The CDR3 covers 13 residues. The ends were cut back, 3 bases at V and 2 bases at J, with 7 bases in the middle. The CDR3 sequence is CASSPVGQETQYF. The CDR3 DNA sequence: TGTGCCAGCTCACCGGTCGGACAAGAGACCCAGTACTTC.

The chain uses TRBV12-3 or TRBV12-4 and TRBJ1-1, with TRBD1 matching 7 bases. V gave up 5 bases and J gave up 11 bases; unmatched junction bases: 11. There are 13 residues in the CDR3. The CDR3 bases are TGTGCCAGCAGTCTTAACAGGGGAAGTGTCGCTTTCTTT. This encodes CASSLNRGSVAFF.

This clonotype was picked up a small number of times. The chain recombines TRBV6-2 or TRBV6-3 with TRBJ2-7; D perhaps matches TRBD2 (5 bases). Trimming took 3 bases from V and 6 from J, leaving 9 bases between them. Germline values: CDR1 MNHEY, CDR2 SVGEGT. This CDR3 is built from 12 residues. The CDR3 region is CASSYVAGEQYF. Here the CDR3 DNA reads TGTGCCAGCAGTTATGTGGCGGGCGAGCAGTACTTC.

The chain uses TRBV4-1 and TRBJ1-5; a possible D gene is TRBD1 (6 bases). Germline V lookup: CDR1 MGHRA, CDR2 YSYEKL. The CDR3 is 17 amino acids. V was cut by 1 base and J by 3 bases, with 16 bases left in between. DNA for the CDR3: TGCGCCAGCAGCCAAGGGCTCAGGGGCCATCTCAATCAGCCCCAGCATTTT. Protein: CASSQGLRGHLNQPQHF.

The CDR3 DNA follows: TGTGCCATCAGTGCTTTGGGACCGTCCTCCTACGAGCAGTACTTC. Residues: CAISALGPSSYEQYF. J is TRBJ2-7 and V is TRBV10-3; D possibly uses TRBD1 or TRBD2 (5 bases each). This CDR3 is 15 amino acids long. The V gene's germline CDR1 is ENHRY and CDR2 SYGVKD. V lost 4 bases and J lost 0, with 13 bases in between.

This clonotype was recorded many times. The chain couples TRBV5-1 to TRBJ2-1; a possible D gene is TRBD2 (6 bases). CDR1 SGHRS and CDR2 YFSETQ come from the germline V gene. V shed 1 base and J shed 2 bases, with 10 bases lying between them. The CDR3 contains 15 residues. In DNA, the CDR3 is TGCGCCAGCAGCTTGACGGGAGAAGCCTACAATGAGCAGTTCTTC. This sequence encodes CASSLTGEAYNEQFF.

The chain is built from TRBV9 and TRBJ2-3; 11 positions match TRBD2. The CDR3 totals 17 residues. Per the germline V gene, CDR1 is SGDLS and CDR2 is YYNGEE. Germline trimming cut 3 bases from V and 4 bases from J; bases unmatched to any gene: 10. The CDR3 spells CASSATGTSGGADTQYF. DNA of the CDR3: TGTGCCAGCAGCGCCACCGGGACTAGCGGCGGCGCAGATACGCAGTATTTT.

This clonotype has only a few counts. V gene TRBV12-3 or TRBV12-4 combines with J gene TRBJ2-7; 9 bases map to TRBD1. The CDR3 loop spans 11 amino acids. The DNA of the CDR3 is TGTTCCTCCGGGACAGGGTACGAGCAGTACTTC. Translated: CSSGTGYEQYF.

This clonotype was picked up a small number of times. As DNA, the CDR3 is TGCGCCAGCAGCTTGGCGGCATCCGGCGAGCAGTACTTC. Translated, it gives CASSLAASGEQYF. The rearrangement joins TRBV5-1 to TRBJ2-7; D unclear. The CDR3 is 13 residues long. Trimming left V 0 bases short and J 6 bases short, with 10 bases between. Looked up from germline, CDR1 is SGHRS and CDR2 is YFSETQ. The full variable domain, its missing parts supplied by reference TRBV5-1 and TRBJ2-7, is KAGVTQTPRYLIKTRGQQVTLSCSPISGHRSVSWYQQTPGQGLQFLFEYFSETQRNKGNFPGRFSGRQFSNSRSEMNVSTLELGDSALYLCASSLAASGEQYFGPGTRLTVT.

The genes are TRBV12-3 or TRBV12-4 and TRBJ2-1; 11 nucleotides agree with TRBD2. The V gene end was trimmed by 2 bases and the J gene end by 0 bases; junction bases not matched to a gene: 6. CDR3 length equals 18 residues. The CDR3 protein is CASSLYSGRAGSYNEQFF. In DNA, the CDR3 is TGTGCCAGCAGTTTATATAGCGGGAGGGCCGGCTCCTACAATGAGCAGTTCTTC.

The gene calls are TRBV5-6 and TRBJ2-1; D unresolved. The CDR3 spans 14 residues. Germline V CDR1 and CDR2: SGHDT, YYEEEE. The V gene lost 2 bases and the J gene lost 0 bases, with 6 bases spanning the gap. The CDR3: CASSLPNSYNEQFF. CDR3 in DNA: TGTGCCAGCAGCTTACCCAACTCCTACAATGAGCAGTTCTTC.

This clonotype was counted a few times. CDR3: CASSETRAAALYNEQFF. The DNA for the CDR3 is TGTGCCAGCAGTGAGACCCGGGCCGCAGCTCTTTACAATGAGCAGTTCTTC. The chain couples TRBV2 to TRBJ2-1; D remains unclear. The CDR3 sequence is 17 residues long. Trimming removed 3 bases from V and 4 bases from J, with 19 bases in between. Germline V CDR1 and CDR2: SNHLY, FYNNEI.

This clonotype was found a few times. The chain employs TRBV7-3 and TRBJ2-3; 9 nucleotides match TRBD2. The CDR3 consists of 17 residues. With V trimmed by 5 bases and J by 1 base, 10 bases remained unmatched. Germline V CDR1 and CDR2: SGHTA, FQGTGA. The DNA of the CDR3 is TGTGCCAGCAGCCTTCTAGCGGGGCTATACCGCACAGATACGCAGTATTTT. This codes for CASSLLAGLYRTDTQYF.

V gene TRBV12-3 or TRBV12-4 combines with J gene TRBJ2-7, with TRBD2 as a possible D gene (5 bases). This CDR3 comprises 15 residues. Trimming removed 6 bases from V and 0 bases from J, with 15 bases in between. CDR3 DNA: TGTGCCAGCAGCAACGGACTTATCTTCTCCTACGAGCAGTACTTC. The encoded protein is CASSNGLIFSYEQYF.

The chain links TRBV29-1 to TRBJ1-5, with D perhaps matching TRBD1 (5 bases). The V end lost 6 bases, the J end lost 6 bases, and 15 bases lay between the germline ends. CDR3 size: 13 residues. Germline V gene data show CDR1 as SQVTM and CDR2 as ANQGSEA. Here the CDR3 reads CSVVVGASQPQHF. CDR3 DNA sequence: TGCAGCGTCGTCGTCGGGGCGAGTCAGCCCCAGCATTTT. The full variable domain, in which reference TRBV29-1 and TRBJ1-5 provide the parts outside the CDR3, is SAVISQKPSRDICQRGTSLTIQCQVDSQVTMMFWYRQQPGQSLTLIATANQGSEATYESGFVIDKFPISRPNLTFSTLTVSNMSPEDSSIYLCSVVVGASQPQHFGDGTRLSIL.

The table lists this clonotype with many counts. V and J are TRBV28 and TRBJ2-7, with D perhaps TRBD1 (6 bases). This CDR3 is 15 amino acids long. Germline V lookup: CDR1 MDHEN, CDR2 SYDVKM. V lost 5 bases and J 3 bases, leaving 17 bases between the germline ends. The CDR3 region has the DNA TGTGCCAGCAGTCCAGGGACAACCGGCAGCTACGAGCAGTACTTC. This sequence encodes CASSPGTTGSYEQYF.

For the CDR3, the DNA is TGCGCCAGCAGCTTGTCATCCGGGACAGGGCGAACCGGGGAGCTGTTTTTT. Protein sequence: CASSLSSGTGRTGELFF. The chain employs TRBV5-1 and TRBJ2-2; 9 bases are a match to TRBD1. Germline V gives CDR1 SGHRS, CDR2 YFSETQ. The CDR3 is 17 residues long. J lost 5 bases, V lost 1 base, and 9 bases had no gene match.

This clonotype has more than one count but fewer than ten. The gene calls are TRBV5-1 and TRBJ2-3; unclear D gene. The CDR3 contains 15 residues. Germline CDR1 and CDR2: SGHRS and YFSETQ. The V end lost 3 bases, the J end lost 1 base, and 12 bases lay between the germline ends. The CDR3 DNA is TGCGCCAGCAGCTGGCCCAACGGGCGCACAGATACGCAGTATTTT. Its protein product is CASSWPNGRTDTQYF.